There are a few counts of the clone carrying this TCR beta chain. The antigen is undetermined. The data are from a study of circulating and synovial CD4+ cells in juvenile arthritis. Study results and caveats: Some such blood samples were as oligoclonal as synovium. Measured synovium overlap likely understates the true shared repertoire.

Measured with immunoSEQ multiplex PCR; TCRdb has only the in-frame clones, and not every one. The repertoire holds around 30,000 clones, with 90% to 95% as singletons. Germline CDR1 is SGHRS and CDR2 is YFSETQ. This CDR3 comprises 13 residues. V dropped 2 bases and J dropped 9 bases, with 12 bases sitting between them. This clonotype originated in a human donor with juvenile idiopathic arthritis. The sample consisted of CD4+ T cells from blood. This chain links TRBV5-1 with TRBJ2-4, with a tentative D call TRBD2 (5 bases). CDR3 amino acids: CASSFGAEGIQYF. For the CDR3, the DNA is TGCGCCAGCAGCTTTGGTGCCGAGGGCATTCAGTACTTC.